These T cell receptor beta chains were read from a single sample in a study of cytomegalovirus exposure and HLA in healthy donors. Clones were read by immunoSEQ multiplex PCR, and TCRdb kept only the in-frame ones, dropping some. The sample has some 99,000 clones, roughly 79% seen once. The sample comprised PBMCs. The receptors were sampled from a woman between 25 and 40 years old in good health and CMV-seronegative. CDR3s include the opening cysteine and the closing phenylalanine or tryptophan. The D gene is left open where the match is weak. Expanded clones are given a class, and other clones once, few, many or no size at all.

abundance | d_gene | j_gene | v_gene | CDR3nt | CDR3aa
. | . | TRBJ2-7 | TRBV11-2 | TGTGCCAGCAGTTCCTATCGGGGGCGGGAGTTCAACGAGCAGTACTTC | CASSSYRGREFNEQYF
. | . | TRBJ2-7 | TRBV7-9 | TGTGCCGGAAGTAGCAGAGTGAACCTGAGCTCCTACGAGCAGTACTTC | CAGSSRVNLSSYEQYF
. | . | TRBJ2-7 | TRBV29-1 | TGCAGCGCCAGCACCCGGGACTCACCCTTTTGGGAAGGCTACGAGCAGTACTTC | CSASTRDSPFWEGYEQYF
. | TRBD1 | TRBJ1-2 | TRBV9 | TGTGCCAGCAGCGTAGTCGGCGCAGTTGGACAGGCTTATGGCTACACCTTC | CASSVVGAVGQAYGYTF
. | TRBD1 | TRBJ1-4 | TRBV28 | TGTGCCAGCAGTTTTGGGGGACAGCTAAATGAAAAACTGTTTTTT | CASSFGGQLNEKLFF
. | TRBD1 | TRBJ1-1 | TRBV5-1 | TGCGCCAGCAGACGTATGGACAGGGGGAACACTGAAGCTTTCTTT | CASRRMDRGNTEAFF
. | . | TRBJ1-5 | TRBV19 | TGTGCCAGTAGTATATTCCCTAATAGCAATCAGCCCCAGCATTTT | CASSIFPNSNQPQHF
. | TRBD2 | TRBJ2-2 | TRBV4-1 | TGCGCCAGCAGCCAAGATAGACTAGCGGCAAGGGGCGGGGAGCTGTTTTTT | CASSQDRLAARGGELFF
. | TRBD2 | TRBJ2-1 | TRBV6-5 | TGTGCCAGCAGTTACTCGTCGGGAGGGAGCGGGCAGTTCTTC | CASSYSSGGSGQFF
few | TRBD1 | TRBJ1-5 | TRBV7-9 | TGTGCCAGCACCCTTGGCAGGGGGATCAATCAGCCCCAGCATTTT | CASTLGRGINQPQHF